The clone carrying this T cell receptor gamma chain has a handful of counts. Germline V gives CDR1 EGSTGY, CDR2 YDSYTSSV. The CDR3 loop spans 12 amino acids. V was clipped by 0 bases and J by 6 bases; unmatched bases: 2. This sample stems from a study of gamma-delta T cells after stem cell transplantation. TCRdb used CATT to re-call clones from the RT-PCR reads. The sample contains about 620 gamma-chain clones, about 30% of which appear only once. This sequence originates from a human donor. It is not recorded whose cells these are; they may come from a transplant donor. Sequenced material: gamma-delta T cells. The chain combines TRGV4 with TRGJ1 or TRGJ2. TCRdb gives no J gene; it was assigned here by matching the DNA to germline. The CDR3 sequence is CATWDGRYKKLF. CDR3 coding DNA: TGTGCCACCTGGGATGGGCGTTATAAGAAACTCTTT.